What follows are 16 T cell receptor beta chains derived from one specimen sequenced in a study of blood T cell repertoires in COVID-19. Libraries were prepared by immunoSEQ multiplex PCR; TCRdb keeps only in-frame clonotypes and omits some of them. The table shows about 240,000 clones, with 70% to 85% occurring only once. The source material was peripheral blood. All receptors come from a woman older than 75 with acute or convalescent COVID-19.

The chain employs TRBV2 and TRBJ1-1; D might be TRBD1 (6 bases). Germline V gene sequence: CDR1 SNHLY, CDR2 FYNNEI. V lost 0 bases, J lost 5 bases, and 16 bases lay in between. CDR3 length: 16 amino acids. CDR3 in amino acids: CASSEARRGARTEAFF. In nucleotides, the CDR3 is TGTGCCAGCAGTGAAGCGCGTCGGGGGGCGAGAACTGAAGCTTTCTTT.

The V call is TRBV10-1, the J call TRBJ2-1; 11 bases map to TRBD2. This CDR3 spans 15 amino acids. Germline V gives CDR1 WNHNN, CDR2 SYGVQD (reference sequence). V was clipped by 0 bases and J by 8 bases; unmatched bases: 3. CDR3 DNA sequence: TGCGCCAGCAGTGAGTCACTAGCGGGAGTGGATGAGCAGTTCTTC. Residues: CASSESLAGVDEQFF.

J is TRBJ2-3 and V is TRBV6-1; TRBD2 matches 7 bases. V shed 1 base and J 4 bases; nucleotides not matched to a gene: 8. Germline V gene lookup returns CDR1 MNHNS and CDR2 SASEGT. The CDR3 sequence is 16 residues long. The CDR3 is CASSEGRTSRSDTQYF. DNA for the CDR3: TGTGCCAGCAGTGAAGGACGGACTAGTAGATCAGATACGCAGTATTTT.

The chain links TRBV18 to TRBJ1-2, with D possibly matching TRBD1 (6 bases). The germline V gene has CDR1 KGHSH and CDR2 LQKENI. V lost 0 bases and J 4 bases, leaving 9 bases between the germline ends. This CDR3 has 14 amino acids. The CDR3 DNA reads as TGTGCCAGCTCACCACCCACGACAGGCTATGGCTACACCTTC. Translated, it gives CASSPPTTGYGYTF.

V usage is TRBV14 and J usage is TRBJ2-7; D may be TRBD2 (5 bases). Germline CDR1 is SGHDN and CDR2 is FVKESK. V was trimmed by 5 bases and J by 7 bases, leaving 15 bases between them. The CDR3 is made up of 13 amino acids. CDR3 nucleotides: TGTGCCAGCAGCTCCGGACTCCTGAGGGAGCAGTACTTC. Encoded protein: CASSSGLLREQYF.

This chain uses TRBV9 with TRBJ2-1; perhaps TRBD2 as D (5 bases). CDR1 is SGDLS and CDR2 is YYNGEE in the germline V gene. CDR3 length: 13 residues. V lost 7 bases to trimming and J lost 5 bases, with 13 bases between them. In DNA form, the CDR3 reads TGTGCCAGCTCTTCGGGGATAAACAATGAGCAGTTCTTC. Translated: CASSSGINNEQFF.

The chain has TRBV7-9 and TRBJ2-5; a weak D match, TRBD2 (5 bases). There are 15 residues in the CDR3. Germline V lookup: CDR1 SEHNR, CDR2 FQNEAQ (reference sequence). Trimming pared 1 base from V and 5 bases from J, leaving 14 bases between. The CDR3 nucleotides are TGTGCCAGCAGCTTAGACTCGCGGGTCGGGGAGACCCAGTACTTC. The encoded protein is CASSLDSRVGETQYF.

This clone was recorded a few times. The V call is TRBV19, the J call TRBJ1-4, with a weak D call TRBD1 (5 bases). The V and J ends lost 7 bases and 9 bases respectively, with 15 bases between them. The CDR3 consists of 13 residues. Germline assignment: CDR1 LNHDA and CDR2 SQIVND (reference sequence). Here the CDR3 reads CASTSTQGQKLFF. The CDR3 DNA follows: TGTGCCAGTACCAGTACCCAGGGTCAAAAACTGTTTTTT.

The chain uses TRBV29-1 and TRBJ1-1; TRBD1 aligns across 9 bases. With 6 bases clipped from V and 5 bases from J, the junction kept 7 bases outside the gene matches. CDR3 size: 13 residues. CDR1 SQVTM and CDR2 ANQGSEA come from the germline V gene. In DNA form, the CDR3 reads TGCAGCGTGCTAGGGACAGGGCTGACTGAAGCTTTCTTT. Translated: CSVLGTGLTEAFF. Drawing the rest from reference TRBV29-1 and TRBJ1-1, the complete variable domain is SAVISQKPSRDICQRGTSLTIQCQVDSQVTMMFWYRQQPGQSLTLIATANQGSEATYESGFVIDKFPISRPNLTFSTLTVSNMSPEDSSIYLCSVLGTGLTEAFFGQGTRLTVV.

The chain recombines TRBV19 with TRBJ1-2; weak D call: TRBD1 (5 bases). Germline lookup yields CDR1 LNHDA and CDR2 SQIVND (reference sequence). V was clipped by 5 bases and J by 1 base, with 8 bases between them. The CDR3 runs to 13 residues. The CDR3: CASSPGINYGYTF. The DNA of the CDR3 is TGTGCCAGTAGTCCAGGGATTAACTATGGCTACACCTTC. Full variable domain (outside the CDR3, taken from reference TRBV19 and TRBJ1-2): DGGITQSPKYLFRKEGQNVTLSCEQNLNHDAMYWYRQDPGQGLRLIYYSQIVNDFQKGDIAEGYSVSREKKESFPLTVTSAQKNPTAFYLCASSPGINYGYTFGSGTRLTVV.

The chain links TRBV7-2 to TRBJ1-2, with 8 bases identical to TRBD1. With V trimmed by 1 base and J by 4 bases, 8 bases remained unmatched. Germline CDR1 SGHTA, CDR2 FQGNSA. The CDR3 is made up of 16 amino acids. The CDR3 region has the DNA TGTGCCAGCAGCTTAGTAGCGGCAGGGGGCGTCTATGGCTACACCTTC. It yields the protein CASSLVAAGGVYGYTF.

This chain connects TRBV6-1 to TRBJ2-1; 8 positions agree with TRBD2. The ends lost 5 bases at V and 5 bases at J; junction bases unmatched: 5. Germline values: CDR1 MNHNS, CDR2 SASEGT. CDR3 length: 14 residues. The CDR3, as DNA: TGTGCCAGCAGTTGGACGGGGGGGGACAATGAGCAGTTCTTC. Protein product: CASSWTGGDNEQFF.

The chain couples TRBV19 to TRBJ1-5; 11 nucleotides agree with TRBD1. The germline gives CDR1 LNHDA, CDR2 SQIVND (reference sequence). CDR3 length equals 16 residues. Trimming cost V 4 bases and J 6 bases; bases outside gene matches: 8. The CDR3 loop reads CASSSRTGGNSQPQHF. The CDR3, as DNA: TGTGCCAGTAGTAGCAGGACAGGGGGCAACTCTCAGCCCCAGCATTTT.

This clone was counted a few times. The chain is built from TRBV27 and TRBJ1-6; D not certain. Germline CDR1 MNHEY, CDR2 SMNVEV (reference sequence). The CDR3 has 15 residues. Trimming took off 6 bases at V and 1 base at J, with 10 bases between the two ends. The CDR3 DNA sequence: TGTGCCAGCAGCTTGGGCGGGTCCTATAATTCACCCCTCCACTTT. Protein sequence: CASSLGGSYNSPLHF.

Note on this clone: Distinct nucleotide sequences in the sample also encode this CDR3. The V and J genes are TRBV5-1 and TRBJ1-1, with D perhaps matching TRBD1 (5 bases). The germline V gene has CDR1 SGHRS and CDR2 YFSETQ. V lost 3 bases, J lost 1 base, and 7 bases lay in between. The length of the CDR3 is 13 residues. CDR3 residues: CASSSQGNTEAFF. The CDR3, as DNA: TGCGCCAGCAGCTCGCAGGGGAACACTGAAGCTTTCTTT.

This chain joins TRBV19 and TRBJ1-4; D might be TRBD1 (5 bases). Germline V CDR1 and CDR2: LNHDA, SQIVND (reference sequence). CDR3 length: 15 amino acids. Trimming pared 4 bases from V and 6 bases from J, leaving 15 bases between. The CDR3 loop is CASSKEGGEDEKLFF. The CDR3 DNA reads as TGTGCCAGTAGTAAGGAAGGAGGGGAGGATGAAAAACTGTTTTTT.